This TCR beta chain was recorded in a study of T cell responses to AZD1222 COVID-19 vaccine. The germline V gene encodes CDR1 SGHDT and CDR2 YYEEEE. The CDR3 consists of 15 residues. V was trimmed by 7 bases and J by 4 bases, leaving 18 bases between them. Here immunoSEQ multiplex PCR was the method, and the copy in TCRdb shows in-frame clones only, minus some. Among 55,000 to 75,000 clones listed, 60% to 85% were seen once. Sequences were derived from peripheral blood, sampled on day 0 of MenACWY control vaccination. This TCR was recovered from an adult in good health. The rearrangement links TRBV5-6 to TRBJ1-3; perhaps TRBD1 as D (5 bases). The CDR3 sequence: CASGSGTSTGNTIYF. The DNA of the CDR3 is TGTGCCAGCGGATCCGGGACTTCTACAGGAAACACCATATATTTT.